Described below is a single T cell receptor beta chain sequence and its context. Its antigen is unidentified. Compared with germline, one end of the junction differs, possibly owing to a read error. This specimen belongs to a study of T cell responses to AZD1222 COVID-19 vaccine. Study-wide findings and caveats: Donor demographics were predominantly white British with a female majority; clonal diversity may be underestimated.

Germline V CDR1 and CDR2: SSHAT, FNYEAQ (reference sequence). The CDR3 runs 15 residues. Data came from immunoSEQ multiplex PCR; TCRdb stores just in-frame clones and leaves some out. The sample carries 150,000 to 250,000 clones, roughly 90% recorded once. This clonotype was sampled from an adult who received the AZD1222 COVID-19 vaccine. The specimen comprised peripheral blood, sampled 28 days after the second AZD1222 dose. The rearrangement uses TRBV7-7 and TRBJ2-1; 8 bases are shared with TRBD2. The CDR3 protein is CASSPPGLEFDEQFF. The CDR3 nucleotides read TGTGCTAGCAGCCCGCCGGGACTAGAGTTCGATGAGCAGTTCTTC.